The next 5 T cell receptor beta chains were all read from a single sample in a study of identical twins. TCRdb ran MiXCR on the 5' RACE reads and lists one entry per CDR3 protein. The sample yields about 730,000 distinct CDR3 sequences, around 21% seen once. These data also formed part of another study, on T cells expressing NK-cell markers.

Sequencing was performed on PBMCs. The origin of the receptors is a woman aged 18-29 years in good health.

In its sample, this clonotype was seen a few times. J is TRBJ2-4 and V is TRBV27; perhaps D is TRBD1 or TRBD2 (5 bases each). Between the trimmed V and J ends, which lost 2 bases and 1 base, there was a span of 21 bases. This CDR3 has 19 amino acids. In germline, CDR1 is MNHEY, CDR2 SMNVEV (reference sequence). CDR3 sequence reads: CASSLRWGPDGVAKNIQYF. The CDR3 region has the DNA TGTGCCAGCAGTTTACGATGGGGCCCCGACGGGGTGGCCAAAAACATTCAGTACTTC.

This clonotype was counted ten times or more. This chain links TRBV20-1 with TRBJ2-7; D is unresolved. Per the germline V gene, CDR1 is DFQATT and CDR2 is SNEGSKA (reference sequence). This CDR3 has 12 residues. V lost 2 bases to trimming and J lost 2 bases, with 7 bases between them. The CDR3 loop is CSARQDAYEQYF. CDR3 bases: TGCAGTGCTAGACAGGACGCCTACGAGCAGTACTTC.

The rearrangement uses TRBV20-1 and TRBJ2-3, with 10 bases that match TRBD1. CDR1 and CDR2 (germline): DFQATT, SNEGSKA (reference sequence). The CDR3 spans 13 residues. The CDR3 reads CSFEGTGVDTQYF. The CDR3 DNA reads TGCAGCTTTGAAGGGACAGGGGTAGATACGCAGTATTTT.

A few counts support this clonotype. V is TRBV6-2 or TRBV6-3 and J is TRBJ2-1; 11 bases map to TRBD2. CDR3 length: 15 amino acids. V lost 6 bases to trimming and J lost 0 bases; unmatched junction nucleotides: 1. CDR1 and CDR2 from the germline V gene are MNHEY and SVGEGT. CDR3 sequence (DNA): TGTGCCAGCAGCACTAGCGGGAGCTCCTACAATGAGCAGTTCTTC. This sequence encodes CASSTSGSSYNEQFF.

J is TRBJ2-5 and V is TRBV7-9; unclear D gene. The germline V gene has CDR1 SEHNR and CDR2 FQNEAQ (reference sequence). Trimming removed 1 base from V and 3 bases from J, with 12 bases in between. This CDR3 is built from 15 residues. The CDR3 bases are TGTGCCAGCAGCTTAGTTCAGGCCAGCAAAGAGACCCAGTACTTC. Encoded protein: CASSLVQASKETQYF.